A single sample is the source of the 6 T cell receptor beta chains below, sequenced in a study of T cells expressing NK-cell markers. TCRdb reanalyzed the 5' RACE reads and collapses them to one entry per CDR3 protein, without DNA. This sample's table has roughly 390,000 distinct CDR3 sequences. The sequencing sample was made of blood T cells: a sorted CD56 or NKG2C T cell subset, CD4+ or CD8+ T cells, or bulk PBMC T cells (not recorded which). The receptors originated from a woman between 45 and 65 years old in good health.

The V and J genes are TRBV20-1 and TRBJ2-1; TCRdb calls TRBD1, which cannot be checked without DNA. This CDR3 spans 13 amino acids. The germline gives CDR1 DFQATT, CDR2 SNEGSKA (reference sequence). The chain's CDR3 is CSALGGTRAEQFF.

V is TRBV24-1 and J is TRBJ2-3; TCRdb returns TRBD1, unconfirmable since there is no DNA. There are 14 residues in the CDR3. From germline, CDR1 is KGHDR and CDR2 SFDVKD. The CDR3 loop is CATSGREPGDTQYF.

The chain couples TRBV6-5 to TRBJ2-1; TCRdb gives TRBD1 as the D gene, but with no DNA this cannot be confirmed. This CDR3 spans 13 amino acids. Germline CDR1 MNHEY, CDR2 SVGAGI. The CDR3 loop reads CASRRQVYNEQFF.

The chain recombines TRBV5-1 with TRBJ1-4. There are 13 residues in the CDR3. Germline loops: CDR1 SGHRS, CDR2 YFSETQ. The CDR3 protein is CASSFESQEKLFF.

This chain joins TRBV4-1 and TRBJ2-7. Per the germline V gene, CDR1 is MGHRA and CDR2 is YSYEKL. The CDR3 consists of 13 residues. The CDR3 is CASSQELTYEQYF.

The chain is built from TRBV5-1 and TRBJ2-3. The CDR3 loop spans 12 amino acids. Germline loops: CDR1 SGHRS, CDR2 YFSETQ. CDR3 sequence reads: CASSFWGDTQYF.